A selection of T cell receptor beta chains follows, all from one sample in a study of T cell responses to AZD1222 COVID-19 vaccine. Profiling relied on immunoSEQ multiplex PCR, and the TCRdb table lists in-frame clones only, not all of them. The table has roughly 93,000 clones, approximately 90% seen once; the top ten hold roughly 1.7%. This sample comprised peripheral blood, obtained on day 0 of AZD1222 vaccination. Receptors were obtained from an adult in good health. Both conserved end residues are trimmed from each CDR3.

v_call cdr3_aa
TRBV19 ASKYSGGFTDTQY
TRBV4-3 ASSQVSADPFYGYT
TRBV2 ASKSPGDAFTGELF
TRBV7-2 ASSADRGLSTEAF
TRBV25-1 ATMGWGDYGYT
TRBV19 ASSRGDRVLTEAF
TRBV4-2 ASSQDRKGSNYGYT
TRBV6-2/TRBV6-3 ASSRATGGSYGYT
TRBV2 ASTTGAASNQPQH
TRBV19 ASTRTGGYSNQPQH
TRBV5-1 ASSRDRDSYRQF
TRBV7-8 ASSSSGGTSGYT
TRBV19 ASSVGVSVSYEQF
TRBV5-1 ASSSRPNTDTQY
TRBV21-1 ASNGQGNTEAF